This TCR beta chain was obtained from a study of T cell responses to AZD1222 COVID-19 vaccine. This clone was picked up one time. Its antigen is currently unknown. Assay used: immunoSEQ multiplex PCR; TCRdb lists only in-frame clones, some missing. Among about 56,000 clones listed, 70% to 80% were seen once. Study-level findings and limits: Recipients of AZD1222 seropositive at baseline numbered only 5 or 6. A reported finding is that nearly half of spike-specific TCRs target unmutated variant regions. Following two doses of AZD1222, Spike-specific TCR breadth and depth rose.

J lost 4 bases, V lost 5 bases, and 6 bases had no gene match. The CDR3 runs 14 residues. The germline gives CDR1 SGHVS, CDR2 FQNEAQ. This TCR was recovered from an adult who received the AZD1222 COVID-19 vaccine. This specimen consisted of peripheral blood, obtained 28 days after the second AZD1222 dose. The chain links TRBV7-8 to TRBJ2-5; 8 bases fit TRBD2. CDR3 sequence: CASSVDLAGETQYF. CDR3 nucleotides: TGTGCCAGCAGCGTGGATCTAGCGGGAGAGACCCAGTACTTC.